This T cell receptor beta chain stems from a study of blood T cell repertoires in COVID-19. The wider study: Italy, Spain and the United States were the sources of the convalescent and acute COVID-19 samples. Nucleic acid was either cDNA or gDNA, and it came from T cells, B-cell-depleted T cells, or PBMCs.

The CDR3 is 14 amino acids. The germline V and J ends were trimmed by 0 bases and 3 bases, with 8 bases remaining between them. Germline CDR1 and CDR2: LNHDA and SQIVND (reference sequence). In the original workflow: Amplification from reference gene primers served as the basis for estimated nucleated cell counts. TCRdb keeps only in-frame clones here, not all; method: immunoSEQ multiplex PCR. V, J and clone size derive from that table, while D and trimming were established from the DNA sequence. The table lists just under 90,000 clones, over 90% of them singletons, with about 1.8% in the top ten. The TCR sequence derives from a man aged 55-75 years with acute or convalescent COVID-19. The gene calls are TRBV19 and TRBJ1-1; D call uncertain. Sequencing input: peripheral blood. The CDR3 DNA is TGTGCCAGTAGTATAGATCTGGAGTACACTGAAGCTTTCTTT. Translation gives CASSIDLEYTEAFF.